These 3 T cell receptor beta chains originate from one sample sequenced in a study of graft-versus-host responses after intestinal transplantation. The data were produced by immunoSEQ multiplex PCR, yet TCRdb's version contains in-frame clones alone and is incomplete. The sample has roughly 17,000 clones, less than 50% seen once. Labeling with CFSE marked 200,000 responder cells, which were plated with 200,000 irradiated, violet-dye-labeled stimulator cells. Sequences were derived from alloreactive CD8+ T cells from a mixed lymphocyte reaction culture, sampled before intestinal transplant. Subset meaning: CFSE-low proliferating T cells sorted from roughly six-day pre-transplant mixed lymphocyte reaction (GvH or HvG direction). The receptors originated from a human patient who received an intestinal transplant.

This clone was seen a handful of times. The chain is built from TRBV29-1 and TRBJ2-2; D gene ambiguous. The V end was cut by 4 bases, the J end by 7 bases, with 10 bases between. Looked up from germline, CDR1 is SQVTM and CDR2 is ANQGSEA. The CDR3 is 12 amino acids. The CDR3 nucleotides read TGCAGCGTTGGGACGGGCGGCGGGGAGCTGTTTTTT. It encodes CSVGTGGGELFF.

This clone was counted only a few times. This chain uses TRBV5-5 with TRBJ1-1; tentative D call: TRBD1 (5 bases). Trimming stripped 4 bases from V and 1 base from J, with 23 bases between. This CDR3 has 18 amino acids. Looked up from germline, CDR1 is SGHKS and CDR2 is YYEKEE (reference sequence). The CDR3 bases are TGTGCCAGCAGCACCCGCCCGAGACGGGGCAGGGAGAACACTGAAGCTTTCTTT. Protein product: CASSTRPRRGRENTEAFF. Drawing the rest from reference TRBV5-5 and TRBJ1-1, the complete variable domain is DAGVTQSPTHLIKTRGQQVTLRCSPISGHKSVSWYQQVLGQGPQFIFQYYEKEERGRGNFPDRFSARQFPNYSSELNVNALLLGDSALYLCASSTRPRRGRENTEAFFGQGTRLTVV.

By frequency in the sample, this clone is medium-sized. The genes are TRBV7-6 and TRBJ1-3; D perhaps matches TRBD1 (5 bases). With 1 base removed from V and 2 bases from J, the gap between germline ends came to 9 bases. The CDR3 loop spans 15 amino acids. Germline values: CDR1 SGHVS, CDR2 FNYEAQ. CDR3 in DNA: TGTGCCAGCAGCTTAGATGGAGGGGCTGGAAACACCATATATTTT. It specifies CASSLDGGAGNTIYF.